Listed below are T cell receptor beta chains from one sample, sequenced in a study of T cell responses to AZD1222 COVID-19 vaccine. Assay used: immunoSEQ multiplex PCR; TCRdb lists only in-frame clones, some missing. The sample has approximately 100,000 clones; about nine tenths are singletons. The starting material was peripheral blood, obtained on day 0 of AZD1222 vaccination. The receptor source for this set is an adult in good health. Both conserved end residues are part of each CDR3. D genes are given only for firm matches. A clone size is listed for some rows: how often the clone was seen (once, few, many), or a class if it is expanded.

CDR3: CSAWDRGGGNTIYF
DNA: TGCAGCGCCTGGGACAGGGGAGGTGGAAACACCATATATTTT
size: NA
length: 14
D: TRBD1
V: TRBV29-1
J: TRBJ1-3

CDR3: CASSYGFESYEQYF
DNA: TGTGCCAGCAGTTACGGGTTTGAGTCCTACGAGCAGTACTTC
size: NA
length: 14
D: NA
V: TRBV6-5
J: TRBJ2-7

CDR3: CASIRGLAENEQFF
DNA: TGTGCCAGCATACGGGGACTAGCAGAAAATGAGCAGTTCTTC
size: NA
length: 14
D: TRBD2
V: TRBV6-5
J: TRBJ2-1

CDR3: CASSLTTGNEKLFF
DNA: TGTGCCAGCAGCCTTACGACAGGGAATGAAAAACTGTTTTTT
size: NA
length: 14
D: TRBD1
V: TRBV7-9
J: TRBJ1-4

CDR3: CASNSGTGGWNSPLHF
DNA: TGTGCCAGCAACAGCGGGACAGGGGGCTGGAATTCACCCCTCCACTTT
size: NA
length: 16
D: TRBD1
V: TRBV27
J: TRBJ1-6

CDR3: CAISRTGGSDNSPLHF
DNA: TGTGCCATCAGTCGGACAGGGGGCAGCGATAATTCACCCCTCCACTTT
size: NA
length: 16
D: TRBD1
V: TRBV10-3
J: TRBJ1-6

CDR3: CASSRRANQPQHF
DNA: TGTGCCAGCAGTCGGAGGGCCAATCAGCCCCAGCATTTT
size: NA
length: 13
D: NA
V: TRBV6-5
J: TRBJ1-5

CDR3: CASSFRAYSYEQYF
DNA: TGTGCCAGCAGCTTTAGGGCGTACTCCTACGAGCAGTACTTC
size: NA
length: 14
D: NA
V: TRBV5-6
J: TRBJ2-7

CDR3: CSVRTVSSYEQYF
DNA: TGCAGCGTTCGGACAGTGAGCTCCTACGAGCAGTACTTC
size: NA
length: 13
D: NA
V: TRBV29-1
J: TRBJ2-7

CDR3: CASSEGQNYGYTF
DNA: TGTGCCAGCTCAGAGGGTCAGAACTATGGCTACACCTTC
size: NA
length: 13
D: NA
V: TRBV18
J: TRBJ1-2

CDR3: CASRQGATDGYTF
DNA: TGTGCCAGCAGGCAGGGGGCAACGGATGGCTACACCTTC
size: NA
length: 13
D: TRBD1
V: TRBV12-3/TRBV12-4
J: TRBJ1-2

CDR3: CATSRDYLAGDFSSSYEQYF
DNA: TGTGCCACCAGCAGAGATTATTTAGCGGGAGATTTTTCGAGCTCCTACGAGCAGTACTTC
size: NA
length: 20
D: TRBD2
V: TRBV15
J: TRBJ2-7

CDR3: CASTSRQGYQETQYF
DNA: TGTGCCAGCACCTCCCGGCAGGGGTACCAAGAGACCCAGTACTTC
size: NA
length: 15
D: NA
V: TRBV6-5
J: TRBJ2-5

CDR3: CAWRRAGVGYNEQFF
DNA: TGTGCCTGGAGAAGAGCGGGAGTAGGTTACAATGAGCAGTTCTTC
size: NA
length: 15
D: TRBD2
V: TRBV30
J: TRBJ2-1

CDR3: CASSPSDLRAFF
DNA: TGTGCCAGCTCACCAAGTGACCTGCGTGCTTTCTTT
size: once
length: 12
D: NA
V: TRBV18
J: TRBJ1-1

CDR3: CASSLAGLAGQFF
DNA: TGCGCCAGCAGCTTGGCCGGACTAGCGGGCCAGTTCTTC
size: once
length: 13
D: TRBD2
V: TRBV5-1
J: TRBJ2-1

CDR3: CASGGQAPSTDTQYF
DNA: TGTGCCAGCGGCGGCCAGGCTCCTAGCACAGATACGCAGTATTTT
size: NA
length: 15
D: NA
V: TRBV5-4
J: TRBJ2-3

CDR3: CASRHGTAGAFF
DNA: TGTGCCAGCAGACATGGGACAGCTGGGGCTTTCTTT
size: NA
length: 12
D: TRBD1
V: TRBV6-5
J: TRBJ1-1

CDR3: CASSLAGRMGETQYF
DNA: TGCGCCAGCAGCCTCGCCGGAAGGATGGGGGAGACCCAGTACTTC
size: NA
length: 15
D: NA
V: TRBV5-1
J: TRBJ2-5

CDR3: CASSPWGQGNGYTF
DNA: TGTGCCAGCAGCCCGTGGGGACAGGGAAATGGCTACACCTTC
size: NA
length: 14
D: TRBD1
V: TRBV5-6
J: TRBJ1-2

CDR3: CASSLELAGSYEQYF
DNA: TGCGCCAGCAGCTTGGAACTAGCGGGGTCCTACGAGCAGTACTTC
size: NA
length: 15
D: TRBD2
V: TRBV5-1
J: TRBJ2-7

CDR3: CASSLAGGLYEQYF
DNA: TGTGCCAGCAGTTTGGCGGGAGGGCTCTACGAGCAGTACTTC
size: NA
length: 14
D: TRBD2
V: TRBV27
J: TRBJ2-7

CDR3: CASSQTRNTIYF
DNA: TGTGCCAGCAGCCAGACCAGAAACACCATATATTTT
size: NA
length: 12
D: NA
V: TRBV14
J: TRBJ1-3

CDR3: CATTTQYF
DNA: TGTGCCACCACTACGCAGTATTTT
size: NA
length: 8
D: NA
V: TRBV24-1
J: TRBJ2-3

CDR3: CASMGTYEQYF
DNA: TGTGCCAGCATGGGGACCTACGAGCAGTACTTC
size: NA
length: 11
D: NA
V: TRBV28
J: TRBJ2-7

CDR3: CASSFAPGFTEAFF
DNA: TGTGCCAGCAGCTTTGCCCCAGGGTTCACTGAAGCTTTCTTT
size: NA
length: 14
D: NA
V: TRBV7-2
J: TRBJ1-1

CDR3: CAISGQGITGELFF
DNA: TGTGCCATCAGTGGCCAGGGGATAACCGGGGAGCTGTTTTTT
size: once
length: 14
D: NA
V: TRBV10-3
J: TRBJ2-2

CDR3: CAIRPGPTNEKLFF
DNA: TGTGCCATCAGACCGGGACCCACTAATGAAAAACTGTTTTTT
size: NA
length: 14
D: NA
V: TRBV10-3
J: TRBJ1-4

CDR3: CASSSPLGSSYEQYF
DNA: TGTGCCAGCAGCTCCCCCCTGGGAAGCTCCTACGAGCAGTACTTC
size: NA
length: 15
D: NA
V: TRBV7-2
J: TRBJ2-7

CDR3: CSVAGNNYGYTF
DNA: TGCAGCGTTGCAGGAAATAACTATGGCTACACCTTC
size: NA
length: 12
D: NA
V: TRBV29-1
J: TRBJ1-2

CDR3: CASSVGRFNLWSPRAFF
DNA: TGTGCCAGCAGCGTGGGGAGGTTTAATCTTTGGTCTCCCAGAGCTTTCTTT
size: NA
length: 17
D: NA
V: TRBV9
J: TRBJ1-1

CDR3: CASRTGPLNTEAFF
DNA: TGCGCCAGCAGGACGGGACCCCTGAACACTGAAGCTTTCTTT
size: NA
length: 14
D: NA
V: TRBV5-1
J: TRBJ1-1

CDR3: CASSQFGRTVNTGELFF
DNA: TGCGCCAGCAGCCAATTTGGTAGGACGGTGAACACCGGGGAGCTGTTTTTT
size: NA
length: 17
D: NA
V: TRBV4-1
J: TRBJ2-2

CDR3: CASSSSLKDRWNTEAFF
DNA: TGTGCCAGCAGCTCTTCTTTGAAGGACAGGTGGAACACTGAAGCTTTCTTT
size: few
length: 17
D: TRBD1
V: TRBV7-9
J: TRBJ1-1

CDR3: CAWRQITEAFF
DNA: TGTGCCTGGAGGCAGATCACTGAAGCTTTCTTT
size: NA
length: 11
D: NA
V: TRBV30
J: TRBJ1-1

CDR3: CASSLTRAQYF
DNA: TGTGCCAGCAGCCTAACGCGGGCCCAGTACTTC
size: NA
length: 11
D: NA
V: TRBV11-2
J: TRBJ2-5

CDR3: CASSLGHSQAKNIQYF
DNA: TGTGCCAGCAGCCTCGGACATAGTCAGGCCAAAAACATTCAGTACTTC
size: NA
length: 16
D: NA
V: TRBV7-9
J: TRBJ2-4

CDR3: CAISDSRSHEQYF
DNA: TGTGCCATCAGTGACTCTAGAAGCCACGAGCAGTACTTC
size: NA
length: 13
D: NA
V: TRBV10-3
J: TRBJ2-7

CDR3: CASSATGGKPQHF
DNA: TGTGCCAGCAGCGCGACAGGGGGTAAGCCCCAGCATTTT
size: NA
length: 13
D: TRBD1
V: TRBV9
J: TRBJ1-5

CDR3: CASSLGVRGLNTIYF
DNA: TGTGCCAGCAGCTTGGGAGTGCGGGGACTTAACACCATATATTTT
size: NA
length: 15
D: NA
V: TRBV5-6
J: TRBJ1-3

CDR3: CASSSQGGKTGELFF
DNA: TGTGCCAGCAGCTCCCAGGGGGGGAAAACCGGGGAGCTGTTTTTT
size: NA
length: 15
D: NA
V: TRBV25-1
J: TRBJ2-2

CDR3: CASSLRVNQPQHF
DNA: TGTGCCAGCAGTTTAAGGGTAAATCAGCCCCAGCATTTT
size: NA
length: 13
D: NA
V: TRBV28
J: TRBJ1-5

CDR3: CASSVNREGKLFF
DNA: TGTGCCAGCAGCGTAAACAGGGAGGGAAAACTGTTTTTT
size: NA
length: 13
D: NA
V: TRBV9
J: TRBJ1-4

CDR3: CASSSRTGARNNQPQHF
DNA: TGTGCCAGCAGCTCACGGACAGGGGCAAGGAACAATCAGCCCCAGCATTTT
size: NA
length: 17
D: TRBD1
V: TRBV5-5
J: TRBJ1-5

CDR3: CASSFGGYGYTF
DNA: TGTGCCAGCAGTTTCGGGGGGTATGGCTACACCTTC
size: NA
length: 12
D: NA
V: TRBV12-3/TRBV12-4
J: TRBJ1-2

CDR3: CASSPVGVQGAEQYF
DNA: TGTGCCAGCTCACCAGTAGGCGTGCAAGGGGCCGAGCAGTACTTC
size: NA
length: 15
D: NA
V: TRBV18
J: TRBJ2-7

CDR3: CASSLAASNEQFF
DNA: TGCGCCAGCAGCTTGGCCGCGAGCAATGAGCAGTTCTTC
size: once
length: 13
D: NA
V: TRBV5-1
J: TRBJ2-1

CDR3: CASSQDQGSQPQHF
DNA: TGCGCCAGCAGCCAAGATCAGGGGTCTCAGCCCCAGCATTTT
size: NA
length: 14
D: NA
V: TRBV4-3
J: TRBJ1-5

CDR3: CATESRQGPVTEAFF
DNA: TGTGCCACCGAGTCCCGACAGGGGCCGGTCACTGAAGCTTTCTTT
size: NA
length: 15
D: TRBD1
V: TRBV27
J: TRBJ1-1

CDR3: CASSLGTLSYNEQFF
DNA: TGTGCCAGTAGTCTAGGGACGCTGTCCTACAATGAGCAGTTCTTC
size: NA
length: 15
D: NA
V: TRBV19
J: TRBJ2-1

CDR3: CASSPGPHNYGYTF
DNA: TGTGCCAGCTCACCGGGACCCCATAACTATGGCTACACCTTC
size: NA
length: 14
D: NA
V: TRBV18
J: TRBJ1-2

CDR3: CASSQQAGNSPLHF
DNA: TGTGCCAGCAGCCAGCAGGCTGGTAATTCACCCCTCCACTTT
size: NA
length: 14
D: NA
V: TRBV28
J: TRBJ1-6

CDR3: CASSGSGRAGWNTGELFF
DNA: TGCGCCAGCAGTGGGAGCGGGAGGGCCGGTTGGAACACCGGGGAGCTGTTTTTT
size: few
length: 18
D: TRBD2
V: TRBV10-2
J: TRBJ2-2

CDR3: CASSLRDYTYEQYF
DNA: TGTGCCAGCAGTCTCCGGGACTATACCTACGAGCAGTACTTC
size: once
length: 14
D: TRBD2
V: TRBV6-2/TRBV6-3
J: TRBJ2-7

CDR3: CASRQSQETQYF
DNA: TGTGCCAGCCGGCAGAGTCAAGAGACCCAGTACTTC
size: NA
length: 12
D: NA
V: TRBV28
J: TRBJ2-5

CDR3: CASSSQGDGELFF
DNA: TGCGCCAGCAGTTCACAGGGGGACGGGGAGCTGTTTTTT
size: NA
length: 13
D: TRBD1
V: TRBV5-1
J: TRBJ2-2

CDR3: CASSLDRGGAETQYF
DNA: TGTGCCAGCAGCTTGGACAGGGGCGGAGCGGAGACCCAGTACTTC
size: NA
length: 15
D: TRBD1
V: TRBV5-8
J: TRBJ2-5

CDR3: CASSFGTSGKETQYF
DNA: TGTGCCAGCAGCTTCGGGACTAGCGGGAAAGAGACCCAGTACTTC
size: once
length: 15
D: TRBD2
V: TRBV11-2
J: TRBJ2-5

CDR3: CASSLAGSGYTF
DNA: TGTGCCAGCAGTTTAGCCGGGTCGGGCTACACCTTC
size: NA
length: 12
D: NA
V: TRBV12-3/TRBV12-4
J: TRBJ1-2

CDR3: CASSLGQGAIHGIEQLFF
DNA: TGCGCCAGCAGCTTAGGGCAGGGCGCAATTCACGGCATCGAACAACTGTTTTTT
size: NA
length: 18
D: NA
V: TRBV5-1
J: TRBJ1-4